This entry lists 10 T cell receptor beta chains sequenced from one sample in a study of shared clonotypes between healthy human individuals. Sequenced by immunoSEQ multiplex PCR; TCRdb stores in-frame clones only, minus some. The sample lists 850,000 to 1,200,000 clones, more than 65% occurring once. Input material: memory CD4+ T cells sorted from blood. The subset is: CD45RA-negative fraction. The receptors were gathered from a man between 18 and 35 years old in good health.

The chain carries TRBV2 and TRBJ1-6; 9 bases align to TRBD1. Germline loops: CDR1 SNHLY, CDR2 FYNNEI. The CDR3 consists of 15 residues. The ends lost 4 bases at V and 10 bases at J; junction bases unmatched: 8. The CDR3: CASSARDRVFSPLHF. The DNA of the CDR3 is TGTGCCAGCAGTGCCCGGGACAGGGTATTCTCACCCCTCCACTTT.

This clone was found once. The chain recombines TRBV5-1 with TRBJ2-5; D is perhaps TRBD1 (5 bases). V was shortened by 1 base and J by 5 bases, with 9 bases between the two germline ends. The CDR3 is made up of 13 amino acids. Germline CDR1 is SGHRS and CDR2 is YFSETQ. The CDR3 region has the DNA TGCGCCAGCAGCTTGAGGGGTTCCGAGACCCAGTACTTC. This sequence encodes CASSLRGSETQYF. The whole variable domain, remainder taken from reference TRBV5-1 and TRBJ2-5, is KAGVTQTPRYLIKTRGQQVTLSCSPISGHRSVSWYQQTPGQGLQFLFEYFSETQRNKGNFPGRFSGRQFSNSRSEMNVSTLELGDSALYLCASSLRGSETQYFGPGTRLLVL.

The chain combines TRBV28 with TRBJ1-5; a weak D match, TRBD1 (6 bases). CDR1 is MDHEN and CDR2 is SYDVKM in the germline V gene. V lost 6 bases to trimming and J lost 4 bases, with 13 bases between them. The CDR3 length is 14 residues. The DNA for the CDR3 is TGTGCCAGCAGGCCCGGGACAATTAATCAGCCCCAGCATTTT. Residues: CASRPGTINQPQHF.

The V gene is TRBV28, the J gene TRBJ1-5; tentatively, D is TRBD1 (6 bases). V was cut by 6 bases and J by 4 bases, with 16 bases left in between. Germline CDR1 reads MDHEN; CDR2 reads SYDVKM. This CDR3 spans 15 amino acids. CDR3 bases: TGTGCCAGCAGGTATGACCGGGGACAAAATCAGCCCCAGCATTTT. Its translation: CASRYDRGQNQPQHF.

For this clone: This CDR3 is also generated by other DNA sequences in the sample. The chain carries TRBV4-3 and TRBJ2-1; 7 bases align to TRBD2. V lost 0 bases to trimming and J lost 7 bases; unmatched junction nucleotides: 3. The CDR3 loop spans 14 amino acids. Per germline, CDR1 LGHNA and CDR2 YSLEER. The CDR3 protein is CASSQDLRGNEQFF. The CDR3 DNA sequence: TGCGCCAGCAGCCAAGATTTGCGGGGGAATGAGCAGTTCTTC.

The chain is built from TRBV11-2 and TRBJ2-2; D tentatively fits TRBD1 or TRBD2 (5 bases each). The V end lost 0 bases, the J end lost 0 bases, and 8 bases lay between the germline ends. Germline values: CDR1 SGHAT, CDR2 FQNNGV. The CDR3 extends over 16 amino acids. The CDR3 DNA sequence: TGTGCCAGCAGCTTAGATGGGGGACCGAACACCGGGGAGCTGTTTTTT. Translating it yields CASSLDGGPNTGELFF.

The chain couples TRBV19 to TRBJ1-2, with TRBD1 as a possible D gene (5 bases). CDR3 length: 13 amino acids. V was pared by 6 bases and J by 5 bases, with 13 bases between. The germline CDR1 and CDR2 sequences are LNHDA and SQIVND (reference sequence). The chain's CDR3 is CASRISGGYGYTF. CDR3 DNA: TGTGCCAGTAGAATATCCGGGGGATATGGCTACACCTTC.

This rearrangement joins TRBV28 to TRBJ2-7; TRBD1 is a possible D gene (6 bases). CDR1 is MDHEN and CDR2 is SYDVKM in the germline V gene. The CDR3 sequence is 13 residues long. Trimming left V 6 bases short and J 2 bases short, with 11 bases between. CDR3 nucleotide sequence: TGTGCCAGCAGGAATTCAGGGGCCTACGAGCAGTACTTC. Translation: CASRNSGAYEQYF.

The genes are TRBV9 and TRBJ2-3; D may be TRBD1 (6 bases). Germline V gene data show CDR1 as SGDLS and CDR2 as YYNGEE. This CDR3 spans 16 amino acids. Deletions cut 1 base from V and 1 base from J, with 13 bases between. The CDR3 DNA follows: TGTGCCAGCAGCGTACTAGCCGGGACACGCACAGATACGCAGTATTTT. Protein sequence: CASSVLAGTRTDTQYF.

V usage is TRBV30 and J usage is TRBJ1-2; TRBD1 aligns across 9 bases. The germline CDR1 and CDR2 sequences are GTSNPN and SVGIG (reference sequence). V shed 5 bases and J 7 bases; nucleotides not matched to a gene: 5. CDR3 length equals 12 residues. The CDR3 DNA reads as TGTGCCTGGCTGGGGACAGGGAGTGGCTACACCTTC. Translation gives CAWLGTGSGYTF.